This T cell receptor beta chain was retrieved from a study of naive and memory T cell subsets (dated by TCRdb to the late 2010s). Background for the entire study: The study applied an open-source, UMI-based TCR alpha and beta sequencing pipeline to sorted naive and memory peripheral blood T cell subsets. Complete agreement was observed between the functional CMV T cell responses and the IgG serology results. RNA was DNase-treated and reverse transcribed with TCR constant-region primers, mostly using SuperScript III.

Separate amplification of TCR alpha and beta chain libraries was performed from the second PCR step onward. Donor CMV status was determined by IFNgamma production from CD4+ T cells after overnight stimulation of fresh PBMCs with CMV viral lysate. CD4 T cells were positively selected using Miltenyi beads, after which CD8 T cells were positively selected from the CD4-negative fraction. Cells stained for CD3, CD4, CD8, CD45RA, CD27 and a live/dead dye were sorted on a BD Aria II into four subsets by CD45RA and CD27. Blood was obtained from a few healthy volunteers, and the blood from each volunteer was fractionated into CD4 and CD8 T cells and subsequently into four differentiation subsets. Roughly 120 ml of peripheral blood was collected from each donor, and PBMC were isolated from the blood using Ficoll-Paque PLUS density-gradient centrifugation. After sorting, cells were lysed in RLT buffer, RNA was extracted using a Qiagen RNeasy kit, and the extracted RNA was stored at -80 degrees C.

V is clipped by 1 base and J by 10 bases, and the sequence between their germline boundaries is 14 bases long. The germline V gene provides CDR1 SNHLY and CDR2 FYNNEI. CDR3 length: 15 amino acids, cysteine to phenylalanine. The CDR3 DNA has 45 bases and is translated from base 1. Library preparation was by UMI-ligation and nested PCR. An equimolar mix of two oligonucleotides covering both TRBC1 and TRBC2 was used as the beta constant-region primer. The ligated cDNA went through four rounds of PCR with nested alpha and beta constant-region primers together with the SP2 primer. T4 RNA ligase 1 ligated a single-stranded oligonucleotide carrying the SP2 primer and a 12-nucleotide UMI to the cDNA 3' end. Incubation of the ligation reaction was carried out at 16 degrees C for about 18-24 hours. PCR2 was typically run as a SYBR Green qPCR and stopped at a predetermined threshold to prevent over-amplification. Every purification after the first one was done using Agencourt AMPure XP magnetic beads. Library quantification was done by Qubit, followed by a TapeStation check on which the main peak was expected at around 650 bp. Sequencing of the pooled libraries was done on an Illumina MiSeq using v2 2x251 paired-end kits, which typically yielded roughly 0.95-2.3 million reads per sample. Each sample's library went into the pool at roughly 4.4 nM, and about 4.5-8% PhiX was added to help with cluster recognition. In the original analysis: V and J genes were assigned to Demultiplexor-processed FASTQ reads by Decombinator through tag matching, with a single base-pair mismatch being allowed. UMIs were used by Collapsinator to correct both sequencing errors and frequency errors arising from PCR heterogeneity. CDR3Translator translated TCRs and extracted CDR3s from the conserved cysteine to the FGXG phenylalanine, flagging non-productive sequences. Gini, Shannon entropy and inverse Simpson indices were calculated on repertoires that had been subsampled to equal numbers of UMI-defined TCRs. Within the linear range, a power law was fitted by maximum likelihood to the distributions of clonotype abundance. Similar UMI counts, unique TCR numbers and clonal distributions were obtained with the pipeline and with MIGEC on one naive CD8 sample. In one analysis, naive TCRs also found in any memory subset of the same donor were removed from the naive repertoire. The repertoires were searched for about 7,000 CMV-associated CDR3 sequences that had been compiled from VDJdb and a published dataset. TCRdb reran the public reads through fastp at Q25 and MiXCR, keeping productive beta chains. Identical CDR3 protein sequences are pooled into one entry, listed with their most common genes and DNA. None of the V and J calls come from the authors' own analysis; TCRdb made them. The sample table shows 85,000 to 130,000 distinct CDR3 sequences, and roughly 15% are seen once. Jointly, the top ten make up around 2.8% of the sample.

In its sample, this clonotype was seen a few times. Its cognate antigen has yet to be identified. Base qualities are not at hand, and no much larger clone is one base apart. Overall study outcomes, separate from this receptor: A clonotype was defined as a single alpha or beta chain sequence rather than as a paired alpha/beta receptor. The abundance of TCRs followed a power law with an exponent that differed between naive and memory subsets yet stayed consistent across the three individuals. RNA-based TCR counts may be influenced by expression changes linked to T cell activation and differentiation. A few larger clonotypes were found in naive repertoires, especially CD8, and these larger clonotypes were possibly memory cells re-expressing CD45RA. In both CD4 and CD8 cells, going from naive through CM, EM and EMRA, the Gini index went up while Shannon and inverse Simpson diversity went down. Once error correction was done, more than 95% of naive TCR sequences showed up just once, which made the naive abundance distributions much steeper than those of the memory subsets. No ground truth was available to validate the repertoire findings for the naive and memory subsets.

The chain was built from TRBV2 and TRBJ1-6, with the identity of the D gene unclear. This clonotype originated in a human donor in good health. Sequencing was carried out using naive CD8+ T cells from blood. The cell subset or site label for this specimen denotes: naive T cells, CD45RA high CD27+. CDR3 reads: CASSEGVASMSPLHF. The DNA sequence is TGTGCCAGCAGTGAAGGGGTGGCCTCGATGTCACCCCTCCACTTT.